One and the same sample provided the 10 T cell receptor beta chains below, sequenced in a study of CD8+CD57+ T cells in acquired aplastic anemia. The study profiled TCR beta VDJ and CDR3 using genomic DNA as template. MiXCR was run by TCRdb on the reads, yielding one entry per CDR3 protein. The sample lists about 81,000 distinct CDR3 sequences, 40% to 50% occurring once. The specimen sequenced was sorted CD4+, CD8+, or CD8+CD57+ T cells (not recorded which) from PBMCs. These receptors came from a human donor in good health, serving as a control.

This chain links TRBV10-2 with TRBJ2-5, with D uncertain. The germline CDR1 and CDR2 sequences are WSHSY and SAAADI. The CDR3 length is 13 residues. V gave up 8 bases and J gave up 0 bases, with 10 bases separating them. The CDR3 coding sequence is TGCGCCAGCGCCGGCCGTGACCAAGAGACCCAGTACTTC. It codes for CASAGRDQETQYF.

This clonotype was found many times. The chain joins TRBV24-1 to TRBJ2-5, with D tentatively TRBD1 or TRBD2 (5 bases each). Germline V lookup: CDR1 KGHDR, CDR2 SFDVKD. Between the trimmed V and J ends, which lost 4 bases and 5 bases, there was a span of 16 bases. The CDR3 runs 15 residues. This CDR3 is CATSELGPAGETQYF. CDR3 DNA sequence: TGTGCCACCAGTGAGCTGGGACCCGCTGGGGAGACCCAGTACTTC.

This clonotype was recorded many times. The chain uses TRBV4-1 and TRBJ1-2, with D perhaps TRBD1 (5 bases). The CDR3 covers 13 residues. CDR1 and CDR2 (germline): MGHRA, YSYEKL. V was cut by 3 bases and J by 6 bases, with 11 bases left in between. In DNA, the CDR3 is TGCGCCAGCAGCCACCCGGGACTTGATGGCTACACCTTC. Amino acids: CASSHPGLDGYTF.

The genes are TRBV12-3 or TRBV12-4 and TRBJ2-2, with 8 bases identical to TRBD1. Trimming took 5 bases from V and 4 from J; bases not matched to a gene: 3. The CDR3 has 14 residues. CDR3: CASSATGATGELFF. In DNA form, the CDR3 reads TGTGCCAGCAGTGCGACAGGGGCCACCGGGGAGCTGTTTTTT.

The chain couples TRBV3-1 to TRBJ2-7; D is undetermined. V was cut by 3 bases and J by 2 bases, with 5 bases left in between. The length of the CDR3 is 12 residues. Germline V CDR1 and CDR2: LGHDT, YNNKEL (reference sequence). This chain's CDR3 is CASSQGAYEQYF. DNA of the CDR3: TGTGCCAGCAGCCAGGGCGCCTACGAGCAGTACTTC.

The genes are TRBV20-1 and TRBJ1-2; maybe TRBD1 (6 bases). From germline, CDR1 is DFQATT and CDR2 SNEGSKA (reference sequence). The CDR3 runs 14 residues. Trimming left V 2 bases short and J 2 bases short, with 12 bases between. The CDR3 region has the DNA TGCAGTGCTAGAACCTCGGGACACAACTATGGCTACACCTTC. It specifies CSARTSGHNYGYTF.

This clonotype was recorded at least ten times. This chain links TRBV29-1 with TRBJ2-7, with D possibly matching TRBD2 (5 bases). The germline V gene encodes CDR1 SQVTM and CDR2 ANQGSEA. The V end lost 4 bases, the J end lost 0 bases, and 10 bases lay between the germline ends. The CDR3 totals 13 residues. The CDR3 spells CSVVIGDSYEQYF. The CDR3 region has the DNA TGCAGCGTTGTAATCGGGGACTCCTACGAGCAGTACTTC.

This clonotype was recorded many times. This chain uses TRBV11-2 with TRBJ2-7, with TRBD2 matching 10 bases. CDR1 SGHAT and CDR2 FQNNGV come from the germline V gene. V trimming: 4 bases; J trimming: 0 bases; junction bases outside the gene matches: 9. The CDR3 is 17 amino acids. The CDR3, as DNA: TGTGCCAGCAGCTCGCCGGCTAGCGGGAGTTTCTCCTACGAGCAGTACTTC. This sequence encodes CASSSPASGSFSYEQYF.

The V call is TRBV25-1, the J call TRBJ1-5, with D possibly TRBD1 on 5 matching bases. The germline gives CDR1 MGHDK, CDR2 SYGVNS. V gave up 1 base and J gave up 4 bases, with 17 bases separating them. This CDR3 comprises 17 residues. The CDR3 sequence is CASSESGAGWENQPQHF. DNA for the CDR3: TGTGCCAGCAGTGAATCGGGCGCAGGGTGGGAGAATCAGCCCCAGCATTTT.

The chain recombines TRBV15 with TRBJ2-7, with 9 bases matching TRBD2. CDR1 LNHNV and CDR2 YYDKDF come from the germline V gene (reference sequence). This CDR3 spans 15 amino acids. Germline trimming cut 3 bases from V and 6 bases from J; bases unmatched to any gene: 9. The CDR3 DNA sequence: TGTGCCACCAGCAGTGAAGGGGGACTAGCCAGCGAGCAGTACTTC. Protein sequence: CATSSEGGLASEQYF.